This T cell receptor (beta chain) was identified in a study of blood T cell repertoires in COVID-19. Overall study context: Samples of COVID-19 (acute and convalescent) were obtained from the United States, Italy and Spain. T cells, B-cell-depleted T cells, or PBMCs supplied cDNA or gDNA.

The CDR3 consists of 14 residues. The J segment lost 5 bases and the V segment lost 0 bases, leaving 3 bases of the junction unmatched. The germline gives CDR1 MNHNY, CDR2 SVGAGI (reference sequence). This clone was counted a few times. Per the original data handling: Researchers report that nucleated cell counts were estimated from reference gene primer amplification. Assay used: immunoSEQ multiplex PCR; TCRdb lists only in-frame clones, some missing. V and J calls and clone size are copied from that table; D and trimming were computed from the DNA. Among around 180,000 clones, around 87% were seen once, and the ten largest hold 2% to 3%.

The clonotype comes from a man aged 35-49 years with active or convalescent COVID-19. Sequencing was performed on peripheral blood. This rearrangement joins TRBV6-6 to TRBJ2-7; 8 positions agree with TRBD1. This CDR3 is CASSYSRTGNEQYF. The CDR3, as DNA: TGTGCCAGCAGTTACTCGCGGACAGGGAACGAGCAGTACTTC.